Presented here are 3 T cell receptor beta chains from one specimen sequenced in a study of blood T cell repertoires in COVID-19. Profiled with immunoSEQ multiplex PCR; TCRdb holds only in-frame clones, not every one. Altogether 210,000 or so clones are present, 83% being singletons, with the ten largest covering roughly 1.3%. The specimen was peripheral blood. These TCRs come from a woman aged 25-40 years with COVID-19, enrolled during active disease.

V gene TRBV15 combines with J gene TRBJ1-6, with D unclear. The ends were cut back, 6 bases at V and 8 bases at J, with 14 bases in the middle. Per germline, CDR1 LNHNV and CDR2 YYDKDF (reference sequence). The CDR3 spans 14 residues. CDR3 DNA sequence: TGTGCCACCAGTACCAGAGGAGGAGATTCACCCCTCCACTTT. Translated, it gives CATSTRGGDSPLHF.

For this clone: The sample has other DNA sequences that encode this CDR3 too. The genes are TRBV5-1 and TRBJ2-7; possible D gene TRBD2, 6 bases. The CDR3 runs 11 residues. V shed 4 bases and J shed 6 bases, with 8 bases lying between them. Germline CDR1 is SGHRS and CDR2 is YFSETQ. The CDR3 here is CASSLGGEQYF. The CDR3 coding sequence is TGCGCCAGCAGCCTCGGGGGCGAGCAGTACTTC.

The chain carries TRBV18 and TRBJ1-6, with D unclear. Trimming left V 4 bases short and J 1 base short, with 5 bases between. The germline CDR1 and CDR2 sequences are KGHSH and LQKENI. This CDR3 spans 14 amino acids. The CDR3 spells CASSHKSYNSPLHF. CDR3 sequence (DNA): TGTGCCAGCTCACACAAATCCTATAATTCACCCCTCCACTTT.